This T cell receptor beta chain was recovered during a study of cytomegalovirus exposure and HLA in healthy donors. Study conclusions and caveats: It was approximately 150 TCR beta chains that were listed as cytomegalovirus-associated. Within an earlier analysis, most TCR beta V segments proved productive either about 90% or about 30% of the time.

The primer mix had 60 Vbeta and 13 Jbeta primers. Sequencing was performed with immunoSEQ multiplex PCR; in TCRdb, only in-frame clones are kept and a portion is missing. The sample lists some 130,000 clones; nearly 10% were seen once. As for this clone: As yet, its antigen is unknown.

The CDR3 contains 14 residues. Germline CDR1 and CDR2: SGHRS and YFSETQ. V was shortened by 0 bases and J by 3 bases, with 9 bases between the two germline ends. The clonotype was recovered from a man in his forties or fifties in good health and CMV-seronegative. The rearrangement links TRBV5-1 to TRBJ1-2, with D perhaps TRBD1 (5 bases). Specimen: PBMCs. The CDR3 DNA reads TGCGCCAGCAGCTTGGCCGACAGTGACTATGGCTACACCTTC. This translates into CASSLADSDYGYTF.